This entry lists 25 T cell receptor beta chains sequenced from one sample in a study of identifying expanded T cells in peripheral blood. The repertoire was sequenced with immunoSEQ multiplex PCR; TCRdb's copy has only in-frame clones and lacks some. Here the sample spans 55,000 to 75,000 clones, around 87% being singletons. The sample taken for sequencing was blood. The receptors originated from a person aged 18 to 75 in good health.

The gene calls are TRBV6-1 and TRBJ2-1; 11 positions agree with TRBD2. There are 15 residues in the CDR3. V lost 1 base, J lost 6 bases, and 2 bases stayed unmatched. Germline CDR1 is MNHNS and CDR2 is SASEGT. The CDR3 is CASSEVSGGANEQFF. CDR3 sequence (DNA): TGTGCCAGCAGTGAAGTTAGCGGGGGGGCCAATGAGCAGTTCTTC.

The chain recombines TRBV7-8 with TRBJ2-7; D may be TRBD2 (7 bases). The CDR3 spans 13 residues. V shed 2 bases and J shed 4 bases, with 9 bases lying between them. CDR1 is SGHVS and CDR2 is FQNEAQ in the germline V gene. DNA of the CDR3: TGTGCCAGCAGCTTAAGGGGGGGTTACGAGCAGTACTTC. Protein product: CASSLRGGYEQYF.

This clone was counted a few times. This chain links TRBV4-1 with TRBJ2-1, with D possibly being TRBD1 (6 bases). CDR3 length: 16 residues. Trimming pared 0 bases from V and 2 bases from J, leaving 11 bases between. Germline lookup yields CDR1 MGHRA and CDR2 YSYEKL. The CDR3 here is CASSQEQGSPYNEQFF. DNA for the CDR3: TGCGCCAGCAGCCAAGAACAGGGTAGTCCCTACAATGAGCAGTTCTTC.

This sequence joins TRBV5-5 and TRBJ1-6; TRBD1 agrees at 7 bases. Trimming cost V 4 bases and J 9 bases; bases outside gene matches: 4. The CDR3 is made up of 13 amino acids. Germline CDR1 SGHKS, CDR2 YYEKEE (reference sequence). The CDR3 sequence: CASSDRVFSPLHF. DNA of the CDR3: TGTGCCAGCAGCGACAGGGTTTTTTCACCCCTCCACTTT.

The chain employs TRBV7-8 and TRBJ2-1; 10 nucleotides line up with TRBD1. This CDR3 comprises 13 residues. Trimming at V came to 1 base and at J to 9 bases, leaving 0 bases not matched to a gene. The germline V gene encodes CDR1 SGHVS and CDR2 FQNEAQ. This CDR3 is CASSLGTGGEQFF. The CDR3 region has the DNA TGTGCCAGCAGCTTAGGGACAGGGGGTGAGCAGTTCTTC.

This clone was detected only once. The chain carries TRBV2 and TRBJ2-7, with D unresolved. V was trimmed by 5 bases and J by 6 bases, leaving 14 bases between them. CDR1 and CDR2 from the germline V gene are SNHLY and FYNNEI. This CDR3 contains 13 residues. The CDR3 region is CASSQASALEQYF. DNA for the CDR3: TGTGCCAGCAGTCAGGCCTCAGCCCTCGAGCAGTACTTC.

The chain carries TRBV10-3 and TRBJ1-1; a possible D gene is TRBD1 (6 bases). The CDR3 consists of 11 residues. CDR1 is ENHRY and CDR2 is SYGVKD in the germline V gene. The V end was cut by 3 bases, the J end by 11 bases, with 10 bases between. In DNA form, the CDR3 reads TGTGCCATCAGTGAATTAACAGGGGCTTTCTTT. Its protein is CAISELTGAFF.

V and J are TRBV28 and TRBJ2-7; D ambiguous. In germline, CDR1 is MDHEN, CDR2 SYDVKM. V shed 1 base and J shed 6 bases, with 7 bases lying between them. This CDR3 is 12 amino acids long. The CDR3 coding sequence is TGTGCCAGCAGTTTATACAGTAGCGAGCAGTACTTC. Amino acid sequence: CASSLYSSEQYF.

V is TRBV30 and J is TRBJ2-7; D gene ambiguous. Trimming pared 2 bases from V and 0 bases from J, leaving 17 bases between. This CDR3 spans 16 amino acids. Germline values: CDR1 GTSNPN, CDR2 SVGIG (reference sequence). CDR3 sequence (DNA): TGTGCCTGGAGTAGACCCGGACCTCAGAGCTCCTACGAGCAGTACTTC. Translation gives CAWSRPGPQSSYEQYF.

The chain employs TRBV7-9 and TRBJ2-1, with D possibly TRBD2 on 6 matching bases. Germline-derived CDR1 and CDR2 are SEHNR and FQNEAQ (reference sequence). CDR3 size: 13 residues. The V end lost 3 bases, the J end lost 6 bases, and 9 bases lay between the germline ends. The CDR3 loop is CASSLGLGNEQFF. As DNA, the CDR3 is TGTGCCAGCAGCTTGGGACTCGGCAATGAGCAGTTCTTC.

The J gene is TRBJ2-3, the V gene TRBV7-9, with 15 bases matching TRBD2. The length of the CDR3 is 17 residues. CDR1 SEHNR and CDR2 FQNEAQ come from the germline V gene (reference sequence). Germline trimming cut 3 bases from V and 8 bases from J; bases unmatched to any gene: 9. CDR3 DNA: TGTGCCAGCAGCTTTACCGGGACTAGCGGGGGGAGGGTTACGCAGTATTTT. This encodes CASSFTGTSGGRVTQYF.

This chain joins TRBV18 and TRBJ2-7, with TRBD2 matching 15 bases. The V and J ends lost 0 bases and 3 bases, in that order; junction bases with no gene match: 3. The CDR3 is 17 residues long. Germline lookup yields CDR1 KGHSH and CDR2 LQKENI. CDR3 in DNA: TGTGCCAGCTCACCACCAGGACTAGCGGGGGGGTACTACGAGCAGTACTTC. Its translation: CASSPPGLAGGYYEQYF.

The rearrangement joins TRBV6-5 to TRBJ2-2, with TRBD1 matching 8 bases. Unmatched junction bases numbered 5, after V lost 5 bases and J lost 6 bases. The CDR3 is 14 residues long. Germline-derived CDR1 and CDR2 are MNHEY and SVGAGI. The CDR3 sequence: CASSQDRVSGELFF. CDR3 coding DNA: TGTGCCAGCAGTCAGGACAGGGTCTCCGGGGAGCTGTTTTTT.

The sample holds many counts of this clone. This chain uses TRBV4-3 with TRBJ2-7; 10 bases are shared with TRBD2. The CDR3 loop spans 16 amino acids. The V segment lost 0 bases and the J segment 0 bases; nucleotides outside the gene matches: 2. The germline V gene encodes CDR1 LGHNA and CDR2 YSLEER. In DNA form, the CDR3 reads TGCGCCAGCAGCCAAGAACCTAGCGGGAGCTCCTACGAGCAGTACTTC. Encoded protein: CASSQEPSGSSYEQYF.

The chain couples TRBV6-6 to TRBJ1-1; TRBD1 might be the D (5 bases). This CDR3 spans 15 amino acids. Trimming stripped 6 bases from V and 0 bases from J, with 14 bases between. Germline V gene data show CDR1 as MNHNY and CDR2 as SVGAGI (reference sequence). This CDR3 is CASRLSTELNTEAFF. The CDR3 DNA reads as TGTGCCAGCAGACTATCGACAGAACTGAACACTGAAGCTTTCTTT.

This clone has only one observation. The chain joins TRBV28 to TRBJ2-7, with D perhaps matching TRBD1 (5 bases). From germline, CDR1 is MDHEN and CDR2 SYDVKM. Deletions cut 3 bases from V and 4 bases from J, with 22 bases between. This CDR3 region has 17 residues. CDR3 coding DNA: TGTGCCAGCAGTTTGGTTCGAAGGGGATATCGGTTTTACGAGCAGTACTTC. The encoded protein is CASSLVRRGYRFYEQYF.

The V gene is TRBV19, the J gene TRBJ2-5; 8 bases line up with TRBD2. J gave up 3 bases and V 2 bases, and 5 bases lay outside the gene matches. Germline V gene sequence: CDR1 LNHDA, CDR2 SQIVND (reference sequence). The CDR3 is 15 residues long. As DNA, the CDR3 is TGTGCCAGTAGTATAACGGGGGGGCTCGAAGAGACCCAGTACTTC. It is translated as CASSITGGLEETQYF.

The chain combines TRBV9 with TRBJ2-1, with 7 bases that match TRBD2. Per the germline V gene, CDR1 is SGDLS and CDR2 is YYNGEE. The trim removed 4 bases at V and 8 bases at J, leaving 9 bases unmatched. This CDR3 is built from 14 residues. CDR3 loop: CASSPRGGQDEQFF. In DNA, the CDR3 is TGTGCCAGCAGCCCCCGGGGAGGGCAGGATGAGCAGTTCTTC.

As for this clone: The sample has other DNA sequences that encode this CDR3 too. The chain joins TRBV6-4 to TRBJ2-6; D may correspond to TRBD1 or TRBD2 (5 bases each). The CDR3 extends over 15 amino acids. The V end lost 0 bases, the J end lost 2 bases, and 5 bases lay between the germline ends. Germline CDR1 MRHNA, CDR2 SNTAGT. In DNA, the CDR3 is TGTGCCAGCAGTGACTCGGGGGCTGGGGCCAACGTCCTGACTTTC. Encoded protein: CASSDSGAGANVLTF.

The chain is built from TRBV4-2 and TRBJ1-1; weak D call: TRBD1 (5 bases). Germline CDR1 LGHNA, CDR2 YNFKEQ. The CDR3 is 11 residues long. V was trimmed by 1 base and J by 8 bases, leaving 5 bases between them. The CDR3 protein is CASSQGGEAFF. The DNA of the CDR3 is TGTGCCAGCAGCCAAGGGGGCGAAGCTTTCTTT.

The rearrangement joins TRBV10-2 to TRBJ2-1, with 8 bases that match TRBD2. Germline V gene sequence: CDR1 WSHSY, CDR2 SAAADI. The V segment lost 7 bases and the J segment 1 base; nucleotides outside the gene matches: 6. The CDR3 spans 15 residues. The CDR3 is CASNQLAVSYNEQFF. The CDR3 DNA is TGCGCCAGCAACCAACTAGCGGTTTCCTACAATGAGCAGTTCTTC.

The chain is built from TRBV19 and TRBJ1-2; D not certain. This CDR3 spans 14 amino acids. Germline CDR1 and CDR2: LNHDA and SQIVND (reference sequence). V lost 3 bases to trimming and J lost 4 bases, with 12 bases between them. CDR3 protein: CASSIGRGPYGYTF. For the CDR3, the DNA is TGTGCCAGTAGTATCGGGCGGGGTCCCTATGGCTACACCTTC.

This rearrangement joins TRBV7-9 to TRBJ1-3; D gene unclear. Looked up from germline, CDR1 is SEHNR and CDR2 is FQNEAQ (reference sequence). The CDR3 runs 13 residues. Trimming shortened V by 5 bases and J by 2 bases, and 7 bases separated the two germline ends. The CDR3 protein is CASSIPPGNTIYF. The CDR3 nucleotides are TGTGCCAGCAGCATCCCGCCTGGAAACACCATATATTTT.

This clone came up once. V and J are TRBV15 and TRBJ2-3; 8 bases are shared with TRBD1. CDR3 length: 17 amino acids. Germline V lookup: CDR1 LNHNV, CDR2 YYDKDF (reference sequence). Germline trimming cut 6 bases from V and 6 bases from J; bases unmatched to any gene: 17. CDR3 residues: CATSDPSDRGFLDTQYF. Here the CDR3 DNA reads TGTGCCACCAGTGACCCGTCCGACAGGGGATTTTTGGATACGCAGTATTTT.

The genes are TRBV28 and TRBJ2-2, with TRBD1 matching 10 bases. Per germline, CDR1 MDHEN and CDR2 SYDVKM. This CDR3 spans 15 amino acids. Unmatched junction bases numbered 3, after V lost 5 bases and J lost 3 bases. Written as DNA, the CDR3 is TGTGCCAGCAGTCCCGGGACAGGGGACACCGGGGAGCTGTTTTTT. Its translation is CASSPGTGDTGELFF.